Given below is one T cell receptor beta chain in context. PCR was performed a second time for about 6 to 12 cycles using a sample-barcoded 5' primer and a J-beta primer mix. One entry per CDR3 protein results from TCRdb running MiXCR on the 5' RACE reads. The table records approximately 800,000 distinct CDR3 sequences, roughly 25% of them present only once. The data were taken from a study of blood T cells in healthy people across ages. Turning to the study itself: Using template switching, researchers captured about one barcoded beta molecule for each two T cells.

V lost 0 bases and J 9 bases, leaving 13 bases between the germline ends. There are 15 residues in the CDR3. Germline V gene lookup returns CDR1 SGHDT and CDR2 YYEEEE. Isolation recovered at least 6 million PBMCs from every sample. There were at least 5 micrograms of total RNA extracted from every sample. This same sample was also part of a study on T cells of mothers and their children. Per that study: Each mother gave over 8 million TCR beta CDR3 reads; each child, around 3 million.

J is TRBJ1-6 and V is TRBV5-6, with D possibly TRBD1 on 5 matching bases. Sequencing used blood. This TCR was recovered from a boy younger than 18 in good health. In nucleotides, the CDR3 is TGTGCCAGCAGCTTGGCTGACATAAGGGGTTCACCCCTCCACTTT. Encoded protein: CASSLADIRGSPLHF.